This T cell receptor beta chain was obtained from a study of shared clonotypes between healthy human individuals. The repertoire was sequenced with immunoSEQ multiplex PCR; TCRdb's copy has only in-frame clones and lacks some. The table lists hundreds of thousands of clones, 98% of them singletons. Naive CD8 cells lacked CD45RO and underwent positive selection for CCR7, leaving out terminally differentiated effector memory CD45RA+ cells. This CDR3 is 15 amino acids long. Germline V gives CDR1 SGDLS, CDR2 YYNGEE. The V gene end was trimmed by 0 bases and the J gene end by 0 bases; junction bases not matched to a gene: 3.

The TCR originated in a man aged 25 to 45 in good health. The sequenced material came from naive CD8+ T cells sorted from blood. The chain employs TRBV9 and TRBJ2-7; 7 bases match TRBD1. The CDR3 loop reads CASSVEWDSSYEQYF. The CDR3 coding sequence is TGTGCCAGCAGCGTAGAATGGGACAGCTCCTACGAGCAGTACTTC.